Shown below are 21 T cell receptor beta chains from a single sample sequenced in a study of T cell changes during pregnancy in multiple sclerosis. The repertoire was sequenced with immunoSEQ multiplex PCR; TCRdb's copy has only in-frame clones and lacks some. The sample carries under 65,000 clones, 85% to 95% recorded once. The sample consisted of CD8+ T cells from peripheral blood mononuclear cells, taken in the third trimester of pregnancy. Receptors were obtained from a female donor with multiple sclerosis, enrolled in a pregnancy study.

The chain couples TRBV5-5 to TRBJ2-7; D not resolved. Germline CDR1 SGHKS, CDR2 YYEKEE (reference sequence). The CDR3 totals 15 residues. Trimming took off 0 bases at V and 1 base at J, with 11 bases between the two ends. This CDR3 is CASSLVSRRSYEQYF. The CDR3 DNA sequence: TGTGCCAGCAGCTTGGTTAGCAGACGGTCCTACGAGCAGTACTTC.

This sequence joins TRBV19 and TRBJ2-1; 11 bases fit TRBD2. J gave up 9 bases and V 2 bases, and 3 bases lay outside the gene matches. Germline values: CDR1 LNHDA, CDR2 SQIVND (reference sequence). The CDR3 is made up of 14 amino acids. In nucleotides, the CDR3 is TGTGCCAGTAGTATATCCCTAGCGGGAGGTGAGCAGTTCTTC. It yields the protein CASSISLAGGEQFF.

The chain employs TRBV5-1 and TRBJ2-1; D unclear. Per germline, CDR1 SGHRS and CDR2 YFSETQ. With 5 bases removed from V and 0 bases from J, the gap between germline ends came to 12 bases. The CDR3 has 15 residues. CDR3: CASRLDWSSYNEQFF. The CDR3, as DNA: TGCGCCAGCAGATTAGACTGGAGCTCCTACAATGAGCAGTTCTTC.

The V gene is TRBV7-8, the J gene TRBJ2-7, with TRBD1 matching 8 bases. Trimming took 5 bases from V and 5 from J; bases not matched to a gene: 8. The CDR3 has 14 residues. CDR1 and CDR2 (germline): SGHVS, FQNEAQ. CDR3 in amino acids: CASSIRTGRHEQYF. DNA of the CDR3: TGTGCCAGCAGCATAAGGACAGGGCGCCACGAGCAGTACTTC. The full variable domain, completed using reference TRBV7-8 and TRBJ2-7, is GAGVSQSPRYKVAKRGQDVALRCDPISGHVSLFWYQQALGQGPEFLTYFQNEAQLDKSGLPSDRFFAERPEGSVSTLKIQRTQQEDSAVYLCASSIRTGRHEQYFGPGTRLTVT.

CDR3 protein: CASSQSSLAKNIQYF. CDR3 sequence (DNA): TGCGCCAGCAGCCAATCTTCCTTAGCCAAAAACATTCAGTACTTC. The chain links TRBV4-1 to TRBJ2-4; D not resolved. V lost 2 bases and J lost 0, with 8 bases in between. The germline V gene has CDR1 MGHRA and CDR2 YSYEKL. This CDR3 comprises 15 residues.

The chain combines TRBV25-1 with TRBJ2-2, with 7 bases that match TRBD2. Germline CDR1 and CDR2: MGHDK and SYGVNS. There are 16 residues in the CDR3. J was trimmed by 1 base and V by 5 bases; bases with no gene match: 7. CDR3 sequence reads: CASSSPGGRNTGELFF. CDR3 DNA: TGTGCCAGCAGTTCCCCCGGGGGGAGGAACACCGGGGAGCTGTTTTTT.

The rearrangement links TRBV10-2 to TRBJ1-1, with D perhaps matching TRBD1 (6 bases). The V and J ends lost 8 bases and 12 bases respectively, with 25 bases between them. Germline V CDR1 and CDR2: WSHSY, SAAADI. CDR3 length: 14 residues. This chain's CDR3 is CASWEHRANVGTFF. In DNA, the CDR3 is TGCGCCAGCTGGGAGCACAGGGCTAACGTTGGGACTTTCTTT.

The chain combines TRBV25-1 with TRBJ2-7; TRBD1 aligns across 9 bases. The CDR3 consists of 14 residues. Trimming at V came to 6 bases and at J to 6 bases, leaving 9 bases not matched to a gene. The V gene's germline CDR1 is MGHDK and CDR2 SYGVNS. In DNA, the CDR3 is TGTGCCAGCAGCCCCGGGACAGGGTTCATCGAGCAGTACTTC. Protein sequence: CASSPGTGFIEQYF.

The genes are TRBV6-6 and TRBJ1-4; tentative D call: TRBD1 (5 bases). The germline gives CDR1 MNHNY, CDR2 SVGAGI (reference sequence). The CDR3 is made up of 13 amino acids. The V end was cut by 0 bases, the J end by 13 bases, with 12 bases between. CDR3 bases: TGTGCCAGCAGTTACTCGACGCAGGGCATACTGTTTTTT. Amino acid sequence: CASSYSTQGILFF.

The chain uses TRBV9 and TRBJ2-1; 9 nucleotides match TRBD2. CDR3 length: 15 residues. Germline loops: CDR1 SGDLS, CDR2 YYNGEE. With V trimmed by 4 bases and J by 8 bases, 10 bases remained unmatched. CDR3 nucleotides: TGTGCCAGCAGCCTTAGCGGGAGAGGGGCGGATGAGCAGTTCTTC. This encodes CASSLSGRGADEQFF. Together with reference TRBV9 and TRBJ2-1, the CDR3 gives the full variable domain: DSGVTQTPKHLITATGQRVTLRCSPRSGDLSVYWYQQSLDQGLQFLIQYYNGEERAKGNILERFSAQQFPDLHSELNLSSLELGDSALYFCASSLSGRGADEQFFGPGTRLTVL.

This rearrangement joins TRBV6-5 to TRBJ2-7; TRBD2 agrees at 8 bases. Germline V CDR1 and CDR2: MNHEY, SVGAGI. This CDR3 is 14 amino acids long. V shed 1 base, J shed 2 bases, and the junction held 1 base outside the gene matches. In nucleotides, the CDR3 is TGTGCCAGCAGTTACTTGGGACTAGCCTACGAGCAGTACTTC. Protein: CASSYLGLAYEQYF.

The chain has TRBV27 and TRBJ1-1; TRBD1 matches 8 bases. There are 14 residues in the CDR3. Germline CDR1 reads MNHEY; CDR2 reads SMNVEV (reference sequence). V lost 5 bases and J lost 5; bases outside the gene matches: 7. The CDR3 loop reads CASSASTGVTEAFF. The CDR3 DNA follows: TGTGCCAGCAGTGCTTCGACAGGGGTGACTGAAGCTTTCTTT.

The gene calls are TRBV11-1 and TRBJ2-1; 9 positions agree with TRBD2. V shed 6 bases and J 0 bases; nucleotides not matched to a gene: 3. The CDR3 has 15 amino acids. CDR1 and CDR2 (germline): SGHAT, FQDESV (reference sequence). CDR3: CASRIAGASYNEQFF. CDR3 nucleotide sequence: TGTGCCAGCAGGATAGCGGGGGCCTCCTACAATGAGCAGTTCTTC.

The rearrangement uses TRBV5-8 and TRBJ1-5; D unresolved. This CDR3 is 14 amino acids long. V was pared by 0 bases and J by 2 bases, with 6 bases between. Per germline, CDR1 SGHTS and CDR2 YDEGEE. CDR3 coding DNA: TGTGCCAGCAGCTTGGGGGGAGGCAATCAGCCCCAGCATTTT. Its protein product is CASSLGGGNQPQHF.

The genes are TRBV28 and TRBJ1-2; 8 bases line up with TRBD1. V lost 3 bases to trimming and J lost 7 bases; unmatched junction nucleotides: 7. Germline loops: CDR1 MDHEN, CDR2 SYDVKM. The CDR3 contains 14 residues. This chain's CDR3 is CASSFSGGAGGYTF. CDR3 nucleotide sequence: TGTGCCAGCAGTTTTTCAGGGGGCGCAGGTGGCTACACCTTC.

The chain carries TRBV30 and TRBJ1-2; 9 nucleotides line up with TRBD1. The CDR3 loop spans 14 amino acids. With 3 bases clipped from V and 4 bases from J, the junction kept 6 bases outside the gene matches. Germline V CDR1 and CDR2: GTSNPN, SVGIG (reference sequence). Here the CDR3 reads CAWSGTGSGYGYTF. CDR3 bases: TGTGCCTGGAGCGGGACAGGGAGTGGCTATGGCTACACCTTC.

CDR3: CASSEELRQSNQPQHF. The CDR3, as DNA: TGTGCCAGCAGTGAAGAACTGCGACAGTCTAATCAGCCCCAGCATTTT. The chain joins TRBV2 to TRBJ1-5, with D tentatively TRBD1 (5 bases). The CDR3 extends over 16 amino acids. CDR1 SNHLY and CDR2 FYNNEI come from the germline V gene. V was cut by 1 base and J by 4 bases, with 14 bases left in between.

This clone was seen just once. The chain recombines TRBV13 with TRBJ1-2, with TRBD1 identical over 10 bases. The CDR3 has 15 residues. Germline V gives CDR1 PRHDT, CDR2 FYEKMQ (reference sequence). V trimming: 1 base; J trimming: 8 bases; junction bases outside the gene matches: 7. CDR3 sequence reads: CASSLVGQGLGGYTF. CDR3 in DNA: TGTGCCAGCAGCTTAGTGGGACAGGGGCTGGGCGGCTACACCTTC. The variable domain in full, with the rest retrieved from reference TRBV13 and TRBJ1-2, is AAGVIQSPRHLIKEKRETATLKCYPIPRHDTVYWYQQGPGQDPQFLISFYEKMQSDKGSIPDRFSAQQFSDYHSELNMSSLELGDSALYFCASSLVGQGLGGYTFGSGTRLTVV.

This chain joins TRBV5-1 and TRBJ1-5; TRBD1 might be the D (5 bases). The CDR3 consists of 14 residues. The V gene lost 4 bases and the J gene lost 3 bases, with 11 bases spanning the gap. CDR1 and CDR2 from the germline V gene are SGHRS and YFSETQ. In nucleotides, the CDR3 is TGCGCCAGCAGCCCCGGGGGGAACAATCAGCCCCAGCATTTT. Its translation: CASSPGGNNQPQHF.

The CDR3 DNA reads as TGTGCCAGCTCACCGCCTGGTCATCAGTTTAATGGCTACACCTTC. Translating it yields CASSPPGHQFNGYTF. The chain recombines TRBV18 with TRBJ1-2; D is unresolved. In germline, CDR1 is KGHSH, CDR2 LQKENI. This CDR3 is built from 15 residues. V was shortened by 3 bases and J by 6 bases, with 17 bases between the two germline ends.

The rearrangement joins TRBV10-3 to TRBJ1-1; the D gene is possibly TRBD1 (6 bases). Trimming left V 0 bases short and J 3 bases short, with 8 bases between. The CDR3 runs to 14 residues. Germline CDR1 reads ENHRY; CDR2 reads SYGVKD. In nucleotides, the CDR3 is TGTGCCATCAGTGAGTCTGGGGGCGACACTGAAGCTTTCTTT. Translated, it gives CAISESGGDTEAFF.